This T cell receptor beta chain was recorded in a study of a mutant IDH1 vaccine in newly diagnosed glioma. Remarks on this clone: Its antigen is still unknown.

The CDR3 runs 16 residues. V was pared by 2 bases and J by 4 bases, with 18 bases between. From germline, CDR1 is SGHRS and CDR2 YFSETQ. As for time point: week 47, end of study. One vaccine dose held 300 ug of mutant IDH1 20-mer peptide and came with topical imiquimod. The assay was immunoSEQ multiplex PCR, and TCRdb's table has in-frame clones only and misses some. The repertoire consists of fewer than 95,000 clones, with around four fifths occurring once and the leading ten covering 4% to 5.5%. This chain joins TRBV5-1 and TRBJ1-2, with a tentative D call TRBD1 (5 bases). This TCR derives from a man aged 35-49 years with glioma. The sequencing used PBMCs, collected from a glioma patient whose treatment included an IDH1 peptide vaccine. In nucleotides, the CDR3 is TGCGCCAGCAGCTTCACAGGTTCGACTGCAGGCTATGGCTACACCTTC. This encodes CASSFTGSTAGYGYTF.